These 24 T cell receptor beta chains originate from one sample sequenced in a study of early T cells in non-severe SARS-CoV-2 infection. TCRdb analysed the 5' RACE reads with MiXCR anew, one entry per CDR3 protein. This sample yields 53,000 or so distinct CDR3 sequences, of which roughly 12% are seen a single time; around 2.5% belongs to the top ten. Source: whole blood, taken at baseline. These TCRs come from an adult who was a healthcare worker with PCR-confirmed SARS-CoV-2 infection or an uninfected control (not recorded which).

This clonotype was seen only a few times. The chain links TRBV6-5 to TRBJ2-1; 10 bases line up with TRBD2. The CDR3 sequence is 13 residues long. V lost 8 bases and J lost 11; bases outside the gene matches: 9. CDR1 is MNHEY and CDR2 is SVGAGI in the germline V gene. CDR3 DNA sequence: TGTGCCAGCTCTGCTAGCGGGAGCCTGAAGCAGTTCTTC. Encoded protein: CASSASGSLKQFF.

This clonotype occurred a few times. The chain links TRBV2 to TRBJ2-7; weak D call: TRBD1 (6 bases). Per germline, CDR1 SNHLY and CDR2 FYNNEI. This CDR3 contains 13 residues. Trimming left V 6 bases short and J 5 bases short, with 14 bases between. The CDR3 spells CASSQQGVDEQYF. CDR3 nucleotide sequence: TGTGCCAGCAGCCAACAGGGCGTCGACGAGCAGTACTTC.

This chain links TRBV6-5 with TRBJ1-2, with D possibly TRBD1 on 5 matching bases. The V end lost 10 bases, the J end lost 5 bases, and 17 bases lay between the germline ends. In germline, CDR1 is MNHEY, CDR2 SVGAGI. The CDR3 totals 13 residues. The CDR3 sequence: CATYYPGGYGYTF. CDR3 DNA sequence: TGTGCCACCTATTACCCGGGGGGATATGGCTACACCTTC.

The sample holds many counts of this clonotype. The chain links TRBV20-1 to TRBJ1-2; the D gene is possibly TRBD1 (5 bases). Trimming stripped 6 bases from V and 8 bases from J, with 19 bases between. Germline loops: CDR1 DFQATT, CDR2 SNEGSKA (reference sequence). The CDR3 has 13 amino acids. In DNA form, the CDR3 reads TGCAGTGCCCCACCGGGACCCAAGGGGGGCTACACCTTC. It specifies CSAPPGPKGGYTF.

The gene calls are TRBV5-1 and TRBJ2-5; maybe TRBD2 (6 bases). Germline V gene lookup returns CDR1 SGHRS and CDR2 YFSETQ. V lost 3 bases to trimming and J lost 3 bases, with 9 bases between them. The CDR3 loop spans 13 amino acids. This CDR3 is CASSSTSEETQYF. The DNA of the CDR3 is TGCGCCAGCAGCTCGACTAGTGAAGAGACCCAGTACTTC. Looking up the rest from reference TRBV5-1 and TRBJ2-5 gives the full variable domain: KAGVTQTPRYLIKTRGQQVTLSCSPISGHRSVSWYQQTPGQGLQFLFEYFSETQRNKGNFPGRFSGRQFSNSRSEMNVSTLELGDSALYLCASSSTSEETQYFGPGTRLLVL.

About this clonotype itself: Given a much more abundant clone one base away, this may be a read error. The V gene is TRBV6-5, the J gene TRBJ1-1; TRBD1 matches 7 bases. This CDR3 contains 11 residues. CDR1 is MNHEY, CDR2 SVGAGI, per germline. Trimming cost V 6 bases and J 13 bases; bases outside gene matches: 8. This CDR3 reads CASRDRPQVFF. DNA for the CDR3: TGTGCCAGCAGGGACAGGCCGCAGGTTTTCTTT.

This clonotype was observed many times. The chain joins TRBV29-1 to TRBJ1-2, with TRBD1 identical over 7 bases. This CDR3 contains 15 residues. The trim removed 0 bases at V and 1 base at J, leaving 5 bases unmatched. Germline assignment: CDR1 SQVTM and CDR2 ANQGSEA. CDR3 sequence reads: CSVEDGQDYNYGYTF. The DNA of the CDR3 is TGCAGCGTTGAAGATGGACAGGACTATAACTATGGCTACACCTTC.

This clonotype is classed as medium-sized (0.01 to 0.1%). This chain uses TRBV4-3 with TRBJ2-5, with TRBD2 matching over 10 bases. This CDR3 spans 18 amino acids. The germline CDR1 and CDR2 sequences are LGHNA and YSLEER. With V trimmed by 0 bases and J by 0 bases, 7 bases remained unmatched. CDR3 bases: TGCGCCAGCAGCCAAGATTGGGCCGGGACTAGCGACCAAGAGACCCAGTACTTC. The encoded protein is CASSQDWAGTSDQETQYF.

In regard to this clonotype: At one end the junction does not follow the germline gene, possibly because of a read error. The chain employs TRBV20-1 and TRBJ2-7; 8 bases map to TRBD2. The CDR3 covers 15 residues. Germline V CDR1 and CDR2: DFQATT, SNEGSKA (reference sequence). The CDR3 region has the DNA TGCAGTGCTAGAAACCCAGTAGCGGGACGTTACGAGCTGTACTTC. This sequence encodes CSARNPVAGRYELYF.

The V and J genes are TRBV20-1 and TRBJ1-1; D unclear. Trimming pared 3 bases from V and 2 bases from J, leaving 7 bases between. Germline CDR1 DFQATT, CDR2 SNEGSKA (reference sequence). The CDR3 contains 12 residues. CDR3 region: CSASQANTEAFF. Written as DNA, the CDR3 is TGCAGTGCTAGCCAGGCCAACACTGAAGCTTTCTTT.

The table lists this clonotype with many counts. The genes are TRBV6-1 and TRBJ2-2; 8 nucleotides agree with TRBD2. Trimming took 5 bases from V and 3 from J; bases not matched to a gene: 11. The CDR3 has 17 residues. Germline lookup yields CDR1 MNHNS and CDR2 SASEGT. CDR3 amino acids: CASSRSSGAEYTGELFF. The CDR3 region has the DNA TGTGCCAGCAGTCGTAGTAGCGGGGCGGAGTACACCGGGGAGCTGTTTTTT.

This clonotype was seen a few times. This chain connects TRBV29-1 to TRBJ2-5; 7 bases match TRBD1. The germline V gene has CDR1 SQVTM and CDR2 ANQGSEA. CDR3 length: 14 residues. Germline trimming cut 6 bases from V and 5 bases from J; bases unmatched to any gene: 12. The CDR3 region has the DNA TGCAGCGTCTCTGGTAGGGGGCGAAGGGAGACCCAGTACTTC. Translating gives CSVSGRGRRETQYF.

The rearrangement links TRBV27 to TRBJ1-1; possible D gene TRBD1, 5 bases. Germline V CDR1 and CDR2: MNHEY, SMNVEV (reference sequence). The CDR3 length is 15 residues. V was clipped by 5 bases and J by 4 bases, with 17 bases between them. Here the CDR3 DNA reads TGTGCCAGCAGTGTGGACAACTTCCCAGGCACTGAAGCTTTCTTT. It yields the protein CASSVDNFPGTEAFF.

V is TRBV6-2 or TRBV6-3 and J is TRBJ1-1; TRBD1 matches 8 bases. The J segment lost 4 bases and the V segment lost 6 bases, leaving 10 bases of the junction unmatched. CDR1 and CDR2 from the germline V gene are MNHEY and SVGEGT. The CDR3 runs 15 residues. CDR3 residues: CASSRAGQGSTEAFF. The CDR3 bases are TGTGCCAGCAGCCGCGCCGGACAGGGTTCCACTGAAGCTTTCTTT.

This rearrangement joins TRBV6-2 or TRBV6-3 to TRBJ1-2; D call uncertain. V lost 8 bases to trimming and J lost 0 bases, with 19 bases between them. This CDR3 region has 16 residues. Germline assignment: CDR1 MNHEY and CDR2 SVGEGT. CDR3 residues: CASRDPRTPANYGYTF. CDR3 DNA sequence: TGTGCCAGCCGCGACCCGAGGACCCCGGCTAACTATGGCTACACCTTC.

The V call is TRBV5-6, the J call TRBJ2-2; either TRBD1 or TRBD2 may supply D (5 bases each). Trimming left V 3 bases short and J 6 bases short, with 12 bases between. Per the germline V gene, CDR1 is SGHDT and CDR2 is YYEEEE. The CDR3 has 14 residues. The CDR3 coding sequence is TGTGCCAGCAGCTGGGGGAGAATCGCCGGGGAGCTGTTTTTT. Translated, it gives CASSWGRIAGELFF.

This clonotype has more than one count but fewer than ten. This rearrangement joins TRBV7-9 to TRBJ2-7, with D perhaps matching TRBD1 (7 bases). This CDR3 spans 14 amino acids. V was clipped by 1 base and J by 5 bases, with 12 bases between them. Germline V gives CDR1 SEHNR, CDR2 FQNEAQ (reference sequence). CDR3 protein: CASSLGQGGHEQYF. The CDR3 coding sequence is TGTGCCAGCAGCTTAGGGCAGGGGGGTCACGAGCAGTACTTC.

This clonotype was counted ten times or more. The chain carries TRBV28 and TRBJ2-7, with unresolved D. Trimming stripped 2 bases from V and 6 bases from J, with 5 bases between. This CDR3 has 11 residues. Germline V CDR1 and CDR2: MDHEN, SYDVKM. CDR3 DNA: TGTGCCAGCAGTTTAGGGTCCGAGCAGTACTTC. It translates to CASSLGSEQYF.

This clonotype was picked up many times. The rearrangement joins TRBV5-1 to TRBJ2-7, with 8 nucleotides matching TRBD1. CDR3 size: 15 residues. The ends lost 3 bases at V and 4 bases at J; junction bases unmatched: 9. Germline CDR1 reads SGHRS; CDR2 reads YFSETQ. Here the CDR3 DNA reads TGCGCCAGCAGCTCCTCCCGGGACAGGCCGTACGAGCAGTACTTC. It encodes CASSSSRDRPYEQYF.

This clonotype was recorded a few times. This chain joins TRBV6-2 or TRBV6-3 and TRBJ2-1, with D maybe TRBD1 (5 bases). V dropped 0 bases and J dropped 3 bases, with 9 bases sitting between them. The CDR3 is 15 residues long. Germline V lookup: CDR1 MNHEY, CDR2 SVGEGT. Here the CDR3 reads CASSYSSQGYNEQFF. The CDR3 DNA follows: TGTGCCAGCAGTTACTCATCGCAGGGCTACAATGAGCAGTTCTTC.

This clonotype was seen only a few times. V gene TRBV7-2 combines with J gene TRBJ1-1, with no clear D. This CDR3 spans 16 amino acids. Per the germline V gene, CDR1 is SGHTA and CDR2 is FQGNSA. Trimming pared 7 bases from V and 0 bases from J, leaving 18 bases between. CDR3 in amino acids: CASTRGPSSMNTEAFF. The CDR3 region has the DNA TGTGCCAGCACGCGAGGCCCCAGCTCTATGAACACTGAAGCTTTCTTT.

The chain recombines TRBV4-2 with TRBJ1-5; possible D gene TRBD1, 5 bases. Germline assignment: CDR1 LGHNA and CDR2 YNFKEQ. The germline V and J ends were trimmed by 4 bases and 3 bases, with 16 bases remaining between them. There are 16 residues in the CDR3. The CDR3 is CASSPPTGEVNQPQHF. The DNA for the CDR3 is TGTGCCAGCAGCCCTCCTACAGGAGAGGTCAATCAGCCCCAGCATTTT.

V gene TRBV3-1 combines with J gene TRBJ2-7; D remains ambiguous. V lost 0 bases, J lost 9 bases, and 12 bases lay in between. The CDR3 has 13 amino acids. CDR1 and CDR2 from the germline V gene are LGHDT and YNNKEL (reference sequence). The CDR3 loop is CASSQDLRRGQYF. The CDR3 DNA sequence: TGTGCCAGCAGCCAAGATCTGAGGCGTGGGCAGTACTTC.

V is TRBV5-5 and J is TRBJ2-1, with TRBD1 as a possible D gene (5 bases). The CDR3 has 16 residues. Between the trimmed V and J ends, which lost 6 bases and 5 bases, there was a span of 21 bases. CDR1 and CDR2 from the germline V gene are SGHKS and YYEKEE (reference sequence). Here the CDR3 DNA reads TGTGCCAGCACCCTAAGACAGAAAAGCCTGAACAATGAGCAGTTCTTC. Its translation is CASTLRQKSLNNEQFF. Drawing the rest from reference TRBV5-5 and TRBJ2-1, the complete variable domain is DAGVTQSPTHLIKTRGQQVTLRCSPISGHKSVSWYQQVLGQGPQFIFQYYEKEERGRGNFPDRFSARQFPNYSSELNVNALLLGDSALYLCASTLRQKSLNNEQFFGPGTRLTVL.